The 27 T cell receptor beta chains below come from one sample, sequenced in a study of human T cells and chemical hapten exposure. The time point was: pre-sensitization, week 0. Treatment specified: therapeutic diphenylcyclopropenone sensitization with weekly scalp DPC. TCRdb re-called the RACE reads with MiXCR, one entry per CDR3 protein. Here the sample spans approximately 370,000 distinct CDR3 sequences, 4.5% to 5.5% being singletons. Sequenced material: whole blood, taken in connection with sensitization to the hapten diphenylcyclopropenone (DPC). These TCRs come from a woman aged 18-29 years with alopecia areata. Some clones in this sample may be carry-over from other donors' samples.

V is TRBV18 and J is TRBJ2-7, with 8 bases aligning to TRBD1. This CDR3 is built from 15 residues. V was pared by 4 bases and J by 2 bases, with 7 bases of the junction left unmatched. Germline CDR1 reads KGHSH; CDR2 reads LQKENI. CDR3 sequence: CASSLGTGSTYEQYF. The CDR3 bases are TGTGCCAGCTCACTAGGGACAGGTTCTACCTACGAGCAGTACTTC.

This chain joins TRBV13 and TRBJ2-3; 12 positions match TRBD2. Trimming at V came to 4 bases and at J to 5 bases, leaving 7 bases not matched to a gene. Per the germline V gene, CDR1 is PRHDT and CDR2 is FYEKMQ (reference sequence). CDR3 size: 16 residues. The DNA for the CDR3 is TGTGCCAGCAGCTCCCGCCTAGCGGGGGGGAGAGATACGCAGTATTTT. It yields the protein CASSSRLAGGRDTQYF.

This clonotype occurred many times. The chain uses TRBV6-5 and TRBJ1-1, with a weak D call TRBD1 (5 bases). The CDR3 is made up of 16 amino acids. The V and J ends lost 1 base and 3 bases respectively, with 15 bases between them. Germline CDR1 reads MNHEY; CDR2 reads SVGAGI. Here the CDR3 reads CASSYLFSGRDTEAFF. For the CDR3, the DNA is TGTGCCAGCAGTTACTTGTTTTCGGGCAGGGACACTGAAGCTTTCTTT.

This clonotype was found a few times. The chain joins TRBV20-1 to TRBJ2-2, with 9 nucleotides matching TRBD2. The CDR3 totals 16 residues. Germline assignment: CDR1 DFQATT and CDR2 SNEGSKA (reference sequence). V lost 3 bases to trimming and J lost 3 bases; unmatched junction nucleotides: 8. The CDR3: CSASNPRLADTGELFF. The CDR3 coding sequence is TGCAGTGCTAGTAACCCTCGACTAGCGGACACCGGGGAGCTGTTTTTT.

This clonotype was counted ten times or more. V is TRBV10-3 and J is TRBJ1-1, with unresolved D. Between the trimmed V and J ends, which lost 6 bases and 6 bases, there was a span of 14 bases. The CDR3 spans 13 residues. Looked up from germline, CDR1 is ENHRY and CDR2 is SYGVKD. CDR3 nucleotides: TGTGCCATCAGAAAGAGGGAAGACGCTGAAGCTTTCTTT. As protein: CAIRKREDAEAFF.

The genes are TRBV5-1 and TRBJ2-3; D unclear. The CDR3 has 14 amino acids. In germline, CDR1 is SGHRS, CDR2 YFSETQ. V was shortened by 0 bases and J by 2 bases, with 7 bases between the two germline ends. This CDR3 is CASSLGTATDTQYF. CDR3 coding DNA: TGCGCCAGCAGCTTGGGGACGGCCACAGATACGCAGTATTTT.

This clonotype was counted at least ten times. The chain has TRBV5-4 and TRBJ1-5; D remains unclear. The CDR3 runs to 15 residues. In germline, CDR1 is SGHNT, CDR2 YYREEE (reference sequence). The V end was cut by 4 bases, the J end by 6 bases, with 17 bases between. The CDR3 is CASSARPGGGQPQHF. CDR3 DNA: TGTGCCAGCAGCGCCCGACCGGGAGGAGGTCAGCCCCAGCATTTT.

The J gene is TRBJ2-3, the V gene TRBV2; D remains ambiguous. Germline V lookup: CDR1 SNHLY, CDR2 FYNNEI. The V end lost 5 bases, the J end lost 4 bases, and 16 bases lay between the germline ends. The CDR3 runs to 15 residues. The CDR3 protein is CASSSGPGGPDTQYF. The CDR3, as DNA: TGTGCCAGCAGTTCCGGACCGGGCGGACCAGATACGCAGTATTTT.

This clonotype was detected only a few times. The rearrangement uses TRBV28 and TRBJ2-3, with 8 nucleotides matching TRBD1. The CDR3 is 17 amino acids. J gave up 6 bases and V 2 bases, and 13 bases lay outside the gene matches. Per the germline V gene, CDR1 is MDHEN and CDR2 is SYDVKM. The CDR3 loop reads CASSLGGQVSFSDTQYF. CDR3 nucleotides: TGTGCCAGCAGTTTAGGGGGACAGGTCTCATTCAGCGATACGCAGTATTTT. The variable domain in full, completed from reference TRBV28 and TRBJ2-3, reads DVKVTQSSRYLVKRTGEKVFLECVQDMDHENMFWYRQDPGLGLRLIYFSYDVKMKEKGDIPEGYSVSREKKERFSLILESASTNQTSMYLCASSLGGQVSFSDTQYFGPGTRLTVL.

The chain uses TRBV10-3 and TRBJ2-3; the D gene could be TRBD1 or TRBD2 (6 bases each). CDR1 ENHRY and CDR2 SYGVKD come from the germline V gene. V lost 5 bases, J lost 4 bases, and 13 bases lay in between. This CDR3 contains 14 residues. The CDR3 protein is CAISPSGAPDTQYF. The CDR3 DNA is TGTGCCATCAGTCCCTCGGGGGCCCCAGATACGCAGTATTTT.

This clonotype appeared many times. V is TRBV20-1 and J is TRBJ2-3, with 13 bases lining up with TRBD2. Germline CDR1 DFQATT, CDR2 SNEGSKA (reference sequence). CDR3 length: 16 amino acids. V was clipped by 3 bases and J by 2 bases; unmatched bases: 5. Here the CDR3 reads CSASRGLAGDTDTQYF. CDR3 DNA sequence: TGCAGTGCTAGTCGCGGACTAGCGGGGGACACAGATACGCAGTATTTT.

This clonotype was detected ten times or more. CDR3 in DNA: TGTGCCAGCAGTTTCCGGACAGATAGCAATCAGCCCCAGCATTTT. Residues: CASSFRTDSNQPQHF. The gene calls are TRBV27 and TRBJ1-5, with D perhaps matching TRBD1 (6 bases). V was cut by 3 bases and J by 0 bases, with 9 bases left in between. Germline V gene lookup returns CDR1 MNHEY and CDR2 SMNVEV (reference sequence). The CDR3 has 15 residues.

This clonotype has just a few counts. This chain uses TRBV10-2 with TRBJ1-5; no clear D. CDR1 and CDR2 (germline): WSHSY, SAAADI. The V and J ends lost 3 bases and 1 base respectively, with 10 bases between them. The CDR3 loop spans 15 amino acids. For the CDR3, the DNA is TGCGCCAGCAGTGATGTGCAGTCAAGCAATCAGCCCCAGCATTTT. It is translated as CASSDVQSSNQPQHF.

This clonotype occurred many times. The genes are TRBV7-9 and TRBJ2-3; 8 nucleotides match TRBD2. The trim removed 1 base at V and 3 bases at J, leaving 6 bases unmatched. The germline gives CDR1 SEHNR, CDR2 FQNEAQ (reference sequence). This CDR3 is 16 amino acids long. CDR3 sequence reads: CASSLVSGAGTDTQYF. In nucleotides, the CDR3 is TGTGCCAGCAGCTTAGTTAGCGGGGCCGGGACAGATACGCAGTATTTT.

The chain's CDR3 is CASSQGDADGYTF. Written as DNA, the CDR3 is TGTGCCAGCAGCCAAGGAGATGCGGATGGCTACACCTTC. The rearrangement uses TRBV3-1 and TRBJ1-2; no reliable D call. Germline lookup yields CDR1 LGHDT and CDR2 YNNKEL (reference sequence). This CDR3 is 13 amino acids long. V was trimmed by 1 base and J by 6 bases, leaving 9 bases between them.

This clonotype was seen ten or more times. V is TRBV29-1 and J is TRBJ2-1, with 13 bases identical to TRBD2. The germline gives CDR1 SQVTM, CDR2 ANQGSEA. The CDR3 loop spans 15 amino acids. V trimming: 3 bases; J trimming: 9 bases; junction bases outside the gene matches: 8. The CDR3 spells CSVDSLAGGPSEQFF. The CDR3 DNA sequence: TGCAGCGTTGACTCACTAGCGGGGGGGCCCAGTGAGCAGTTCTTC.

This clonotype was recorded at least ten times. The chain is built from TRBV25-1 and TRBJ2-3; the D is unclear. The V gene's germline CDR1 is MGHDK and CDR2 SYGVNS. The length of the CDR3 is 11 residues. With 4 bases removed from V and 4 bases from J, the gap between germline ends came to 3 bases. CDR3 nucleotide sequence: TGTGCCAGCAGTGTCGCAGATACGCAGTATTTT. As protein: CASSVADTQYF.

The rearrangement links TRBV27 to TRBJ1-5; D is unresolved. CDR1 is MNHEY and CDR2 is SMNVEV in the germline V gene (reference sequence). V lost 4 bases and J 4 bases, leaving 11 bases between the germline ends. The CDR3 consists of 14 residues. In DNA form, the CDR3 reads TGTGCCAGCAGTTCATCGGGGATTAATCAGCCCCAGCATTTT. Residues: CASSSSGINQPQHF.

This clonotype was picked up many times. This chain joins TRBV6-2 or TRBV6-3 and TRBJ2-3; tentative D call: TRBD2 (5 bases). Germline V CDR1 and CDR2: MNHEY, SVGEGT. The CDR3 is made up of 14 amino acids. Trimming removed 6 bases at V and 1 base at J, with 11 bases between. The CDR3 protein is CASRAWRGTDTQYF. Here the CDR3 DNA reads TGTGCCAGCAGAGCGTGGCGGGGCACAGATACGCAGTATTTT.

The chain is built from TRBV29-1 and TRBJ2-7, with 7 bases matching TRBD1. V lost 1 base, J lost 1 base, and 4 bases stayed unmatched. This CDR3 spans 14 amino acids. Germline V gene lookup returns CDR1 SQVTM and CDR2 ANQGSEA. CDR3 in amino acids: CSVEGSGGSYEQYF. The CDR3 nucleotides read TGCAGCGTTGAAGGGTCAGGGGGTTCCTACGAGCAGTACTTC.

The rearrangement uses TRBV14 and TRBJ1-1; D ambiguous. Germline V lookup: CDR1 SGHDN, CDR2 FVKESK. The germline V and J ends were trimmed by 5 bases and 0 bases, with 25 bases remaining between them. The CDR3 is 19 residues long. The CDR3 region has the DNA TGTGCCAGCAGCTCTTTCCCTCCCAGGAATGTCTGGATGAACACTGAAGCTTTCTTT. It translates to CASSSFPPRNVWMNTEAFF.

This clonotype was seen repeatedly, ten times or more. The chain couples TRBV28 to TRBJ2-4; 7 nucleotides agree with TRBD1. The CDR3 consists of 14 residues. Germline CDR1 and CDR2: MDHEN and SYDVKM. V shed 6 bases, J shed 8 bases, and the junction held 10 bases outside the gene matches. CDR3 in DNA: TGTGCCAGCAGGGGACCGACAGGGCCCCACATTCAGTACTTC. This gives the protein CASRGPTGPHIQYF.

Ten or more counts support this clonotype. The rearrangement links TRBV12-3 or TRBV12-4 to TRBJ1-3; tentative D call: TRBD1 (5 bases). V was trimmed by 0 bases and J by 4 bases, leaving 10 bases between them. CDR3 length equals 15 residues. CDR3 bases: TGTGCCAGCAGTTTAGCAGGGGCGGGCGGAAACACCATATATTTT. Protein product: CASSLAGAGGNTIYF.

The sample holds a few counts of this clonotype. This rearrangement joins TRBV5-5 to TRBJ2-5; TRBD2 matches at 9 bases. Germline loops: CDR1 SGHKS, CDR2 YYEKEE (reference sequence). This CDR3 spans 17 amino acids. Trimming at V came to 3 bases and at J to 1 base, leaving 10 bases not matched to a gene. CDR3 amino acids: CASSSDSAGGIQETQYF. The CDR3, as DNA: TGTGCCAGCAGCTCCGATTCAGCGGGGGGCATCCAAGAGACCCAGTACTTC. Full variable domain (outside the CDR3, taken from reference TRBV5-5 and TRBJ2-5): DAGVTQSPTHLIKTRGQQVTLRCSPISGHKSVSWYQQVLGQGPQFIFQYYEKEERGRGNFPDRFSARQFPNYSSELNVNALLLGDSALYLCASSSDSAGGIQETQYFGPGTRLLVL.

Ten or more counts support this clonotype. The V and J genes are TRBV7-2 and TRBJ1-5; D is unresolved. Deletions cut 1 base from V and 6 bases from J, with 10 bases between. The CDR3 covers 14 residues. Germline loops: CDR1 SGHTA, CDR2 FQGNSA. DNA of the CDR3: TGTGCCAGCAGCTTAGTCACCCCCGGTCAGCCCCAGCATTTT. Translating gives CASSLVTPGQPQHF.

This clonotype was recorded at least ten times. V is TRBV12-3 or TRBV12-4 and J is TRBJ2-3; D is unclear. The CDR3 runs to 15 residues. V was cut by 6 bases and J by 2 bases, with 15 bases left in between. CDR3 nucleotides: TGTGCCAGCAGCCCCGGGCCAATATACACAGATACGCAGTATTTT. It is translated as CASSPGPIYTDTQYF.

The table lists this clonotype with a few counts. The rearrangement uses TRBV6-6 and TRBJ2-7; D unresolved. CDR1 and CDR2 from the germline V gene are MNHNY and SVGAGI (reference sequence). Between the trimmed V and J ends, which lost 8 bases and 0 bases, there was a span of 14 bases. CDR3 length: 14 residues. CDR3 protein: CASRMSQSSYEQYF. CDR3 sequence (DNA): TGTGCCAGCCGAATGTCCCAGAGCTCCTACGAGCAGTACTTC.